This T cell receptor (beta chain) was recovered during a study of blood T cell repertoires in COVID-19 (dated by TCRdb to 2018 to 2020). Notes on the research overall: The collaborator samples originated in the United States, Italy and Spain and spanned the acute and convalescent phases of COVID-19. The prospective study material was composed of cDNA or gDNA derived from T cells, B-cell-depleted T cells, or PBMCs. Where available, HLA class I and class II types were taken from metadata supplied by the sample provider and were not determined by assay-based typing. The repertoires were made available in a free public database intended to serve as a resource for research on the immune response to SARS-CoV-2. Nearly every sample came with metadata listing a de-identified subject ID, COVID-19 status, age in years and sex. The dataset comprised deeply sampled blood TCRbeta repertoires from subjects exposed to, actively infected with, or recovered from COVID-19. The samples were drawn from two sources: the first 160 participants of the ongoing ImmuneRACE study, and 1,200 or so subjects contributed by 6 global collaborators. What the study reported, not specific to this receptor: Clinical and demographic metadata were provided uncurated, with the amount varying by source and participant.

As to this clone: The antigen it binds to is not known. No base quality values were provided; no much bigger clone lies one nucleotide off.

The CDR3 numbers 17 residues from cysteine through phenylalanine. Left in the record is the CDR3 DNA by itself, 51 bases read in frame from the first base. The V end loses 4 bases and the J end loses 3 bases, and a stretch of 21 bases separates them. The germline V gene specifies MGHRA as CDR1 and YSYEKL as CDR2. Whole blood was collected in K2EDTA tubes by collaborating institutions according to the institutions' own protocols. Collaborator samples were shipped for TCRbeta analysis as frozen whole blood, isolated PBMCs, or DNA extracted from either sample type. The immunoSEQ Assay, a bias-controlled multiplex PCR, was used to amplify TCRbeta CDR3 regions from genomic DNA. As for the authors' bioinformatics: The number of nucleated cells in each sample was estimated by amplification of reference gene primers within the assay. Sequence reads were collapsed and filtered to measure the absolute abundance of every unique TCRbeta CDR3 rearrangement. For each sample, productive Simpson clonality was calculated as the square root of Simpson's diversity index across productive rearrangements. TCRdb took this table from immuneACCESS and kept in-frame rearrangements with V and J called. Such tables lack part of the clones; where checked against another copy, unresolved V genes explain under half of the gap, and the rest is unexplained. V and J calls and clone size come straight from that table; D and trimming were deduced from the DNA. The sample contains around 370,000 clones, nearly 90% of them found a single time. 6.5% of the sample is taken by the ten largest.

Sequencing was done on a sample of peripheral blood. This receptor was taken from a man aged 18 to 30 with active or convalescent COVID-19. Rearrangement joined TRBV4-1 to TRBJ1-2; the D gene is possibly TRBD1, with 5 bases matching. For the CDR3, the sequence is CASSPNWEGKGDYGYTF. The sequenced DNA is TGCGCCAGCAGCCCTAACTGGGAAGGGAAAGGGGACTATGGCTACACCTTC.